This T cell receptor beta chain emerged from a study of T-cell memory formation after mild COVID-19. Study context: There were largely donor-specific TCR clusters. Study outcomes and limitations: CD4/CD8 balance characterized clones contracting day 15 to 85, and CD4+ skew characterized later expanders. Pre-infection memory carried some responding clones, suggesting that cross-reactive memory joined.

This clonotype was seen a few times. Its antigen is unknown. Trimming took 5 bases from V and 0 from J; bases not matched to a gene: 5. The CDR3 has 16 residues. Per the germline V gene, CDR1 is LGHDT and CDR2 is YNNKEL (reference sequence). TCRdb reanalysed the 5' RACE reads using MiXCR and keeps one entry per CDR3 protein. The sample shows 400,000 or so distinct CDR3 sequences, around a fifth of them seen only once. The chain couples TRBV3-1 to TRBJ2-3; TRBD2 matches at 10 bases. This clonotype was sampled from an adult woman who had mild COVID-19 (a few samples of this study predate the infection). Cell type and time point are not known. The sequencing input was PBMCs or a T cell subset sorted from them (not recorded which). The CDR3 DNA follows: TGTGCCAGCAGCGTCCGACTAGCGGGCAGCACAGATACGCAGTATTTT. This gives the protein CASSVRLAGSTDTQYF.